Following are 20 T cell receptor beta chains from one sample sequenced in a study of post-analysis software for immune sequencing data. Carried by the TCR beta cDNA libraries were unique molecular identifiers. TCRdb reprocessed the PCR reads with MiXCR, giving one entry per CDR3 protein. The repertoire holds more than 450,000 distinct CDR3 sequences, with around 36% as singletons. Regarding the study as a whole: Patients showed TRBV5-6, TRBV5-1 and TRBV20-1 among five TRBV segments more frequent than in controls.

The antigens for these receptors are not known. The sample taken for sequencing was blood. Receptors were obtained from a girl between 2 and 17 years old with multiple sclerosis.

A single count supports this clonotype. This chain links TRBV20-1 with TRBJ2-1; D not resolved. CDR1 is DFQATT and CDR2 is SNEGSKA in the germline V gene (reference sequence). The CDR3 sequence is 16 residues long. Trimming removed 1 base at V and 2 bases at J, with 15 bases between. This CDR3 is CSARATRILPYNEQFF. As DNA, the CDR3 is TGCAGTGCTAGAGCGACCCGCATTCTCCCCTACAATGAGCAGTTCTTC.

Turning to this clonotype: The junction differs from germline at one of its ends, possibly a read error. This sequence joins TRBV7-9 and TRBJ1-1; D is uncertain. Germline values: CDR1 SEHNR, CDR2 FQNEAQ (reference sequence). The CDR3 extends over 15 amino acids. The CDR3 nucleotides are TGTGTCAGCAGCTTTAGTCCGGGCCGGAACACTGAAGCTTTCTTT. Its protein is CVSSFSPGRNTEAFF. The entire variable domain, with the rest obtained from reference TRBV7-9 and TRBJ1-1, is as follows: DTGVSQNPRHKITKRGQNVTFRCDPISEHNRLYWYRQTLGQGPEFLTYFQNEAQLEKSRLLSDRFSAERPKGSFSTLEIQRTEQGDSAMYLCVSSFSPGRNTEAFFGQGTRLTVV.

This sequence joins TRBV6-5 and TRBJ1-1; 7 bases line up with TRBD1. V shed 1 base, J shed 1 base, and the junction held 6 bases outside the gene matches. Germline CDR1 reads MNHEY; CDR2 reads SVGAGI. The CDR3 runs to 16 residues. The CDR3 DNA sequence: TGTGCCAGCAGTTACTACAGGGGCCCTGGGAACACTGAAGCTTTCTTT. This sequence encodes CASSYYRGPGNTEAFF.

V and J are TRBV7-8 and TRBJ2-4; unclear D gene. The DNA end is a closer match to TRBJ2-7, so the J assignment may be wrong. CDR1 and CDR2 from the germline V gene are SGHVS and FQNEAQ. The CDR3 is made up of 15 amino acids. This CDR3 reads CASSLMSHPVYEQYF. The DNA of the CDR3 is TGTGCCAGCAGCTTAATGTCGCACCCCGTATACGAGCAGTACTTC.

The chain has TRBV9 and TRBJ1-6; TRBD1 matches at 9 bases. CDR3 length: 15 amino acids. Trimming took 0 bases from V and 7 from J; bases not matched to a gene: 2. Germline V gene data show CDR1 as SGDLS and CDR2 as YYNGEE. The CDR3 loop reads CASSVEGQGNSPLHF. The CDR3 coding sequence is TGTGCCAGCAGCGTAGAAGGACAGGGGAATTCACCCCTCCACTTT.

On this clonotype itself: A much larger clone lies one base from this, so it may be a read error. The CDR3 reads CASSPPGQETQFF. As DNA, the CDR3 is TGTGCCAGCTCACCACCCGGTCAAGAGACCCAGTTCTTC. V and J are TRBV18 and TRBJ2-5, with D unresolved. The DNA end is a closer match to TRBJ2-1, so the J assignment may be wrong. Looked up from germline, CDR1 is KGHSH and CDR2 is LQKENI. CDR3 length equals 13 residues.

The V gene is TRBV24-1, the J gene TRBJ2-5, with D unclear. This CDR3 has 12 residues. The V gene's germline CDR1 is KGHDR and CDR2 SFDVKD. The V end was cut by 1 base, the J end by 6 bases, with 5 bases between. Here the CDR3 DNA reads TGTGCCACCAGTGATTTCCGACAGACCCAGTACTTC. Protein sequence: CATSDFRQTQYF.

The chain couples TRBV20-1 to TRBJ1-5; TRBD1 matches 7 bases. Germline-derived CDR1 and CDR2 are DFQATT and SNEGSKA (reference sequence). Trimming took 1 base from V and 3 from J; bases not matched to a gene: 6. This CDR3 has 15 amino acids. CDR3 nucleotides: TGCAGTGCTAGAGCTGGGGAGGGGGCCAATCAGCCCCAGCATTTT. Amino acids: CSARAGEGANQPQHF.

Only a few counts were recorded for this clonotype. The chain uses TRBV5-1 and TRBJ2-3; perhaps TRBD1 as D (5 bases). From germline, CDR1 is SGHRS and CDR2 YFSETQ. This CDR3 has 16 amino acids. With 0 bases removed from V and 2 bases from J, the gap between germline ends came to 13 bases. CDR3 region: CASSLASQGSTDTQYF. In DNA, the CDR3 is TGCGCCAGCAGCTTGGCCAGTCAGGGATCCACAGATACGCAGTATTTT. Using reference TRBV5-1 and TRBJ2-3 for the parts outside the CDR3, the full variable domain is KAGVTQTPRYLIKTRGQQVTLSCSPISGHRSVSWYQQTPGQGLQFLFEYFSETQRNKGNFPGRFSGRQFSNSRSEMNVSTLELGDSALYLCASSLASQGSTDTQYFGPGTRLTVL.

This chain joins TRBV29-1 and TRBJ1-2, with 9 bases aligning to TRBD1. CDR1 SQVTM and CDR2 ANQGSEA come from the germline V gene. This CDR3 has 14 amino acids. V gave up 6 bases and J gave up 4 bases; unmatched junction bases: 9. The CDR3 bases are TGCAGCGTGGTAACGGGACAGGGAGGCTATGGCTACACCTTC. It translates to CSVVTGQGGYGYTF.

The gene calls are TRBV3-1 and TRBJ1-1; 8 bases are shared with TRBD1. The V segment lost 4 bases and the J segment 4 bases; nucleotides outside the gene matches: 2. Germline V CDR1 and CDR2: LGHDT, YNNKEL (reference sequence). This CDR3 comprises 13 residues. CDR3 loop: CASSRQGTTEAFF. Here the CDR3 DNA reads TGTGCCAGCAGCCGACAGGGGACCACTGAAGCTTTCTTT. The full variable domain, in which reference TRBV3-1 and TRBJ1-1 provide the parts outside the CDR3, is DTAVSQTPKYLVTQMGNDKSIKCEQNLGHDTMYWYKQDSKKFLKIMFSYNNKELIINETVPNRFSPKSPDKAHLNLHINSLELGDSAVYFCASSRQGTTEAFFGQGTRLTVV.

In this sample, this clonotype turned up a few times. This rearrangement joins TRBV29-1 to TRBJ1-4; D unclear. This CDR3 comprises 13 residues. Trimming stripped 5 bases from V and 7 bases from J, with 14 bases between. In germline, CDR1 is SQVTM, CDR2 ANQGSEA. DNA for the CDR3: TGCAGCGTTTACGATCTGGGTGGTGAAAAACTGTTTTTT. This codes for CSVYDLGGEKLFF.

Comments on this clonotype: An end of the junction does not agree with germline; a read error may underlie this. This sequence joins TRBV9 and TRBJ2-4, with D unresolved. The CDR3 is 13 amino acids. CDR1 is SGDLS, CDR2 YYNGEE, per germline. The CDR3 is CASSVEEQNIQYF. CDR3 DNA: TGTGCTAGCAGCGTAGAGGAGCAAAACATTCAGTACTTC.

The sample holds a few counts of this clonotype. The V gene is TRBV19, the J gene TRBJ2-1; TRBD1 matches at 9 bases. The CDR3 covers 15 residues. Germline CDR1 is LNHDA and CDR2 is SQIVND (reference sequence). The trim removed 6 bases at V and 0 bases at J, leaving 3 bases unmatched. The CDR3, as DNA: TGTGCCAGTAGCCCGACAGGGGGCTCCTACAATGAGCAGTTCTTC. Translating gives CASSPTGGSYNEQFF.

The genes are TRBV6-5 and TRBJ2-7; possibly TRBD2 for D (6 bases). The CDR3 is 15 amino acids. CDR1 and CDR2 (germline): MNHEY, SVGAGI. V dropped 9 bases and J dropped 0 bases, with 18 bases sitting between them. In DNA form, the CDR3 reads TGTGCCAGTAAAGTCGGGGGTCTGAGCTCCTACGAGCAGTACTTC. Amino acid sequence: CASKVGGLSSYEQYF.

The rearrangement uses TRBV27 and TRBJ1-2; no clear D gene. V was pared by 5 bases and J by 4 bases, with 14 bases between. The CDR3 has 14 residues. From germline, CDR1 is MNHEY and CDR2 SMNVEV (reference sequence). CDR3 protein: CASSPIGQFYGYTF. The DNA for the CDR3 is TGTGCCAGCAGTCCGATCGGGCAGTTCTATGGCTACACCTTC.

This rearrangement joins TRBV10-3 to TRBJ1-4, with D possibly TRBD1 on 5 matching bases. The CDR3 has 12 residues. The V gene's germline CDR1 is ENHRY and CDR2 SYGVKD. V was trimmed by 10 bases and J by 4 bases, leaving 10 bases between them. The CDR3 protein is CATQGNNEKLFF. The CDR3 nucleotides are TGTGCCACCCAGGGAAATAATGAAAAACTGTTTTTT.

This clonotype was observed a handful of times. The J gene is TRBJ1-5, the V gene TRBV28; perhaps TRBD1 as D (5 bases). The CDR3 has 13 amino acids. Between the trimmed V and J ends, which lost 6 bases and 9 bases, there was a span of 15 bases. Germline-derived CDR1 and CDR2 are MDHEN and SYDVKM. As DNA, the CDR3 is TGTGCCAGCAGGCCCCTCCGGGACCGGCCCCAGCATTTT. Translation gives CASRPLRDRPQHF.

In nucleotides, the CDR3 is TGTGCCAGCAGTTTGTGGGCGGGGGACACAGATACGCAGTATTTT. This encodes CASSLWAGDTDTQYF. The chain carries TRBV27 and TRBJ2-3, with TRBD2 matching over 7 bases. This CDR3 has 15 amino acids. Germline trimming cut 3 bases from V and 2 bases from J; bases unmatched to any gene: 5. Per the germline V gene, CDR1 is MNHEY and CDR2 is SMNVEV (reference sequence).

A single count supports this clonotype. The J gene is TRBJ1-5, the V gene TRBV29-1; 7 bases align to TRBD1. Germline CDR1 SQVTM, CDR2 ANQGSEA. The CDR3 is 13 residues long. Trimming at V came to 7 bases and at J to 0 bases, leaving 3 bases not matched to a gene. This chain's CDR3 is CSAGDSSNQPQHF. The CDR3, as DNA: TGCAGCGCCGGGGACAGTAGCAATCAGCCCCAGCATTTT.